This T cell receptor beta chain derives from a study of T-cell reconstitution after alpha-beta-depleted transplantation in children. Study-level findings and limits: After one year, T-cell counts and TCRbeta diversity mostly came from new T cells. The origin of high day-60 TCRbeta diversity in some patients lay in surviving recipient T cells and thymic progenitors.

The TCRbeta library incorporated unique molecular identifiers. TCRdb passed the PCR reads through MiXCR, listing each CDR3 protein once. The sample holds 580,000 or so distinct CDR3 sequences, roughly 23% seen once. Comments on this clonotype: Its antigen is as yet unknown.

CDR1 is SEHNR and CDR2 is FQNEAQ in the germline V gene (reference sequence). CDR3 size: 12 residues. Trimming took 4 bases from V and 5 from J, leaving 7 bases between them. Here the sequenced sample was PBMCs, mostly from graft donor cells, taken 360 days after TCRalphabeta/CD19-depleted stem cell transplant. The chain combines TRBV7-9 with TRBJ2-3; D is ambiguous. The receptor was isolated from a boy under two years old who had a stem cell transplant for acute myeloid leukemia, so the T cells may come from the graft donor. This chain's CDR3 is CASSYPRDTQYF. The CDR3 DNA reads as TGTGCCAGCAGCTACCCGCGAGATACGCAGTATTTT.